The 14 T cell receptor beta chains below come from one sample, sequenced in a study of blood T cells in healthy people across ages (dated by TCRdb to between 2014 and 2017). The protocol used for the library was 5' RACE. The sequencer was an Illumina HiSeq 2500. A second PCR of 7 to 11 cycles was performed with a sample-barcoded 5' primer and a J-beta primer mix. TCRdb trimmed the raw reads at Q25, called clones with MiXCR and kept productive beta chains. Entries are consolidated by CDR3 protein sequence, retaining the most common genes and DNA. Present in this sample are 1.5 million to 2 million distinct CDR3 sequences, 49% of which were seen just once. The ten largest clones add up to around 2.1% of the sample. Source material: blood. These receptors came from a woman in her thirties or forties in good health.

This clonotype has a handful of counts. V is TRBV12-3 or TRBV12-4 and J is TRBJ2-7; 9 nucleotides align to TRBD2. TRBJ2-5 explains the end of the DNA better; the J call may be wrong. This CDR3 is built from 17 residues. The CDR3 here is CASSLGVFRGGAETQYF. DNA for the CDR3: TGTGCCAGCAGTTTGGGGGTCTTTCGCGGGGGGGCGGAGACCCAGTACTTC.

V gene TRBV12-5 combines with J gene TRBJ2-1; weak D call: TRBD1 (6 bases). V was trimmed by 0 bases and J by 0 bases, leaving 12 bases between them. Per the germline V gene, CDR1 is LGHNT and CDR2 is FRNRAP. The CDR3 extends over 17 amino acids. The CDR3 protein is CASGLVKGHPSYNEQFF. The DNA for the CDR3 is TGTGCTAGTGGTTTGGTAAAGGGACATCCCTCCTACAATGAGCAGTTCTTC.

V and J are TRBV6-1 and TRBJ2-3, with no clear D. V lost 10 bases and J lost 0, with 14 bases in between. The CDR3 is made up of 14 amino acids. From germline, CDR1 is MNHNS and CDR2 SASEGT. Here the CDR3 reads CATMRGDSTDTQYF. In DNA, the CDR3 is TGTGCCACCATGCGAGGCGATAGCACAGATACGCAGTATTTT.

In this sample, this clonotype turned up once. V usage is TRBV20-1 and J usage is TRBJ1-5; 7 bases are shared with TRBD1. The CDR3 is 14 amino acids. With 5 bases clipped from V and 4 bases from J, the junction kept 8 bases outside the gene matches. Germline CDR1 reads DFQATT; CDR2 reads SNEGSKA (reference sequence). The CDR3 DNA is TGCAGTGCTTCCACCGGACAGGCAAATCAGCCCCAGCATTTT. As protein: CSASTGQANQPQHF.

Worth noting for this clonotype: In this CDR3 the conserved last residue, phenylalanine or tryptophan, is missing, so a read error is likely. The chain is built from TRBV29-1 and TRBJ2-1, with 8 bases lining up with TRBD1. CDR3 length: 13 amino acids. Germline trimming cut 3 bases from V and 7 bases from J; bases unmatched to any gene: 5. Germline CDR1 reads SQVTM; CDR2 reads ANQGSEA. For the CDR3, the DNA is TGCAGCGTTGAGGGACAGGTGGCGAATGAGCAGTTCTTA. This sequence encodes CSVEGQVANEQFL.

This sequence joins TRBV6-6 and TRBJ2-3, with 10 bases fitting TRBD2. The CDR3 runs to 14 residues. V shed 6 bases, J shed 5 bases, and the junction held 5 bases outside the gene matches. Per the germline V gene, CDR1 is MNHNY and CDR2 is SVGAGI (reference sequence). In nucleotides, the CDR3 is TGTGCCAGCAGACTTAGCGGGGGGAAAGATACGCAGTATTTT. Its protein is CASRLSGGKDTQYF.

The chain has TRBV29-1 and TRBJ2-5, with TRBD2 matching 13 bases. The CDR3 has 15 amino acids. Germline trimming cut 7 bases from V and 11 bases from J; bases unmatched to any gene: 16. Germline lookup yields CDR1 SQVTM and CDR2 ANQGSEA. The CDR3 DNA reads as TGCAGCGCTTGGACTAGCGGGGGCGATGACAATGAGCAGTACTTC. This gives the protein CSAWTSGGDDNEQYF.

The chain employs TRBV7-9 and TRBJ2-7; 7 bases are shared with TRBD1. The CDR3 has 14 amino acids. Losses at the gene ends were 1 base for V and 3 bases for J; bases not matched to a gene: 3. CDR1 is SEHNR and CDR2 is FQNEAQ in the germline V gene (reference sequence). CDR3 in amino acids: CASSLGDRVYEQYF. The CDR3 nucleotides are TGTGCCAGCAGCTTAGGGGACAGAGTCTACGAGCAGTACTTC.

The rearrangement links TRBV4-3 to TRBJ2-6, with 11 bases aligning to TRBD1. Looked up from germline, CDR1 is LGHNA and CDR2 is YSLEER. This CDR3 comprises 20 residues. With V trimmed by 1 base and J by 0 bases, 8 bases remained unmatched. Here the CDR3 DNA reads TGCGCCAGCAGCCAAGCCTCGGACAGGGGGCTTTTCTCTGGGGCCAACGTCCTGACTTTC. Translation: CASSQASDRGLFSGANVLTF.

This rearrangement joins TRBV4-2 to TRBJ1-2; 7 bases fit TRBD1. V was clipped by 0 bases and J by 5 bases; unmatched bases: 12. In germline, CDR1 is LGHNA, CDR2 YNFKEQ. This CDR3 comprises 17 residues. The chain's CDR3 is CASSQEGGTVGTYGYTF. DNA for the CDR3: TGTGCCAGCAGCCAAGAGGGAGGGACAGTAGGGACATATGGCTACACCTTC.

The V and J genes are TRBV2 and TRBJ2-1; 8 bases align to TRBD1. There are 16 residues in the CDR3. With V trimmed by 1 base and J by 3 bases, 5 bases remained unmatched. CDR1 and CDR2 (germline): SNHLY, FYNNEI. The CDR3 sequence: CASSEDTGGFYNEQFF. The CDR3 nucleotides are TGTGCCAGCAGTGAAGACACAGGGGGTTTCTACAATGAGCAGTTCTTC.

The chain carries TRBV21-1 and TRBJ2-7; the table gives TRBD1 as D, unverified against the DNA. TRBV21-1 is marked as a pseudogene. CDR3 length: 16 amino acids. CDR3 nucleotides: TGTGCCAGCAGCCCCAGACAGGGAAGGGACATGAGGGAGCAGTACTTC. Translated, it gives CASSPRQGRDMREQYF.

This clonotype came up once. The chain has TRBV6-2 or TRBV6-3 and TRBJ2-1; maybe TRBD1 (6 bases). Trimming took 4 bases from V and 8 from J, leaving 18 bases between them. The CDR3 runs to 15 residues. The V gene's germline CDR1 is MNHEY and CDR2 SVGEGT. CDR3 DNA sequence: TGTGCCAGCAGTTCACAGGGAAGGAGTTGGGATGAGCAGTTCTTC. Translation gives CASSSQGRSWDEQFF.

The chain has TRBV28 and TRBJ1-1; 8 bases map to TRBD1. The germline V gene encodes CDR1 MDHEN and CDR2 SYDVKM. The V and J ends lost 6 bases and 3 bases, in that order; junction bases with no gene match: 9. This CDR3 has 15 residues. The CDR3, as DNA: TGTGCCAGCAGCAGGACAGGGAATCGGGACACTGAAGCTTTCTTT. It is translated as CASSRTGNRDTEAFF.